Below, 18 T cell receptor beta chains from the same sample are listed, as sequenced in a study of long-term antiretroviral therapy in people with HIV. Sequencing relied on immunoSEQ assay v3.0, run at survey level. Sequencing used immunoSEQ multiplex PCR; TCRdb keeps in-frame clones, though not all of them. The sample lists some 22,000 clones, more than 75% occurring once. Sequencing used unsorted PBMCs, obtained 2.3 years after starting antiretroviral therapy. Source of these receptors: a man aged 55 to 70 with HIV.

This clone has a single count. The chain is built from TRBV11-3 and TRBJ2-7; either TRBD1 or TRBD2 may supply D (6 bases each). Germline V gives CDR1 SGHNT, CDR2 YENEEA. CDR3 length equals 15 residues. V was shortened by 0 bases and J by 0 bases, with 9 bases between the two germline ends. The CDR3 protein is CASSLEGGSSYEQYF. In DNA, the CDR3 is TGTGCCAGCAGCTTAGAGGGGGGCTCCTCCTACGAGCAGTACTTC.

The chain recombines TRBV29-1 with TRBJ1-4; a weak D match, TRBD1 (5 bases). The CDR3 is 15 residues long. V lost 3 bases and J 0 bases, leaving 11 bases between the germline ends. In germline, CDR1 is SQVTM, CDR2 ANQGSEA. This CDR3 reads CSVEDGTATNEKLFF. The CDR3 nucleotides read TGCAGCGTTGAGGACGGGACGGCAACTAATGAAAAACTGTTTTTT.

The chain recombines TRBV18 with TRBJ2-7; D may be TRBD2 (6 bases). The V and J ends lost 6 bases and 7 bases respectively, with 16 bases between them. This CDR3 comprises 13 residues. The germline V gene has CDR1 KGHSH and CDR2 LQKENI. This CDR3 reads CASSSGDSREQYF. The CDR3 coding sequence is TGTGCCAGCTCCTCGGGGGACTCGAGGGAGCAGTACTTC.

The rearrangement uses TRBV7-8 and TRBJ2-1; no clear D. The ends were cut back, 1 base at V and 0 bases at J, with 10 bases in the middle. The CDR3 has 16 residues. Germline assignment: CDR1 SGHVS and CDR2 FQNEAQ. The CDR3 DNA sequence: TGTGCCAGCAGCTTAGGGGTTTTGAGCTCCTACAATGAGCAGTTCTTC. This translates into CASSLGVLSSYNEQFF.

This clone was found a few times. This CDR3 reads CASSQGDLAGTYEQYF. CDR3 sequence (DNA): TGTGCCAGCAGCCAAGGGGATTTGGCGGGGACCTACGAGCAGTACTTC. The chain is built from TRBV4-2 and TRBJ2-7; possible D gene TRBD2, 6 bases. Between the trimmed V and J ends, which lost 1 base and 2 bases, there was a span of 15 bases. The CDR3 runs 16 residues. Germline V gene data show CDR1 as LGHNA and CDR2 as YNFKEQ.

In its sample, this clone was seen a few times. The chain is built from TRBV2 and TRBJ2-7; the match to TRBD2 covers 11 bases. This CDR3 is 15 amino acids long. Unmatched junction bases numbered 8, after V lost 5 bases and J lost 5 bases. Germline CDR1 and CDR2: SNHLY and FYNNEI. The CDR3 DNA reads TGTGCCAGCAGTCGTACTAGCGGGAGCCCTAACGAGCAGTACTTC. Its translation is CASSRTSGSPNEQYF.

The V call is TRBV9, the J call TRBJ2-1; D unresolved. CDR3 size: 14 residues. Looked up from germline, CDR1 is SGDLS and CDR2 is YYNGEE. The V end was cut by 4 bases, the J end by 0 bases, with 8 bases between. CDR3 sequence (DNA): TGTGCCAGCAGCCGGGTTAGCTCCTACAATGAGCAGTTCTTC. Encoded protein: CASSRVSSYNEQFF.

The chain joins TRBV15 to TRBJ1-3; D possibly corresponds to TRBD1 (5 bases). V lost 7 bases and J lost 2, with 12 bases in between. Germline CDR1 LNHNV, CDR2 YYDKDF (reference sequence). The length of the CDR3 is 14 residues. DNA of the CDR3: TGTGCCACCAACCCGTCCAGGGCTGGAAACACCATATATTTT. Protein sequence: CATNPSRAGNTIYF.

This chain joins TRBV2 and TRBJ2-1; 12 bases align to TRBD1. CDR3 length: 15 amino acids. CDR1 and CDR2 (germline): SNHLY, FYNNEI. The V gene end was trimmed by 6 bases and the J gene end by 8 bases; junction bases not matched to a gene: 8. The CDR3 loop reads CASSTGTGGAYEQFF. CDR3 bases: TGTGCCAGCAGCACCGGGACAGGGGGCGCCTATGAGCAGTTCTTC.

V gene TRBV7-9 combines with J gene TRBJ1-1, with D perhaps matching TRBD1 (5 bases). V lost 1 base and J lost 6, with 9 bases in between. Germline V gene lookup returns CDR1 SEHNR and CDR2 FQNEAQ (reference sequence). This CDR3 comprises 13 residues. CDR3 nucleotides: TGTGCCAGCAGCTTAGAATGGGGGTCTGAAGCTTTCTTT. It specifies CASSLEWGSEAFF.

This chain links TRBV28 with TRBJ2-2, with a tentative D call TRBD2 (6 bases). V dropped 3 bases and J dropped 5 bases, with 16 bases sitting between them. Germline V CDR1 and CDR2: MDHEN, SYDVKM. The CDR3 runs to 16 residues. The CDR3: CASSLVPGSGTGELFF. The CDR3 DNA reads TGTGCCAGCAGTTTGGTGCCCGGGAGCGGGACCGGGGAGCTGTTTTTT.

The genes are TRBV6-1 and TRBJ2-3; D gene ambiguous. CDR3 length: 14 residues. The germline V gene encodes CDR1 MNHNS and CDR2 SASEGT. V was pared by 1 base and J by 4 bases, with 9 bases between. For the CDR3, the DNA is TGTGCCAGCAGTGAAGTCTTTCGTGCAGATACGCAGTATTTT. It codes for CASSEVFRADTQYF.

The chain carries TRBV5-1 and TRBJ2-3; 8 bases are a match to TRBD1. Trimming took 4 bases from V and 1 from J; bases not matched to a gene: 5. This CDR3 is 15 amino acids long. The germline V gene encodes CDR1 SGHRS and CDR2 YFSETQ. Here the CDR3 DNA reads TGCGCCAGCAGCCAAGGACAGGGTGGCACAGATACGCAGTATTTT. Its protein product is CASSQGQGGTDTQYF.

This chain links TRBV4-3 with TRBJ2-3; 8 nucleotides align to TRBD2. Trimming at V came to 0 bases and at J to 5 bases, leaving 13 bases not matched to a gene. CDR1 is LGHNA and CDR2 is YSLEER in the germline V gene. The CDR3 contains 18 residues. The CDR3 DNA sequence: TGCGCCAGCAGCCAAGATTTTGGAGCGGGGGTCTCCGGAGATACGCAGTATTTT. This translates into CASSQDFGAGVSGDTQYF.

The rearrangement uses TRBV6-5 and TRBJ1-4; D ambiguous. Trimming removed 3 bases from V and 8 bases from J, with 10 bases in between. CDR3 size: 13 residues. Germline assignment: CDR1 MNHEY and CDR2 SVGAGI. The CDR3 loop is CASSYWVWEKLFF. The CDR3, as DNA: TGTGCCAGCAGTTATTGGGTTTGGGAAAAACTGTTTTTT.

This chain joins TRBV28 and TRBJ1-2; D is unclear. Germline CDR1 MDHEN, CDR2 SYDVKM. V was pared by 4 bases and J by 8 bases, with 14 bases between. The CDR3 is made up of 13 amino acids. The CDR3: CASSSSRDSGYTF. For the CDR3, the DNA is TGTGCCAGCAGTTCGAGTCGTGATAGCGGCTACACCTTC.

This clone was counted only a few times. This chain uses TRBV21-1 with TRBJ1-5. TRBV21-1 corresponds to a pseudogene. The CDR3 consists of 11 residues. This CDR3 is CASSKFQPQHF. The CDR3 DNA sequence: TGTGCCAGCAGCAAATTCCAGCCCCAGCATTTT.

This chain connects TRBV2 to TRBJ1-4; D gene uncertain. Germline V gene lookup returns CDR1 SNHLY and CDR2 FYNNEI. The ends were cut back, 4 bases at V and 5 bases at J, with 11 bases in the middle. The CDR3 loop spans 14 amino acids. The CDR3 coding sequence is TGTGCCAGCAGTGTACGGGCCCGGAATGAAAAACTGTTTTTT. This codes for CASSVRARNEKLFF.